The rows below give T cell receptor beta chains drawn from one sample of a study of blood T cell repertoires in COVID-19. Only in-frame clones appear in the TCRdb table, and some are missing; sequencing was by immunoSEQ multiplex PCR. This sample yields around 300,000 clones, of which around 90% are seen a single time; under 2.5% belongs to the top ten. The sample comprised PBMCs or T cells enriched from blood (not recorded which). These TCRs come from an older woman in a cohort exposed to, infected with or recovered from COVID-19 (not recorded which). Each CDR3 is given with its conserved first and last residue. A D gene is named only where the DNA matches it firmly. Where a row states a size, it is once, few, many or the class of an expanded clone; other rows omit it.

v_gene	j_gene	d_gene	abundance	CDR3nt	CDR3aa
TRBV20-1	TRBJ2-7	TRBD2	NA	TGCAGTGCTAGAGGGGAGGGGCAGTACTTC	CSARGEGQYF
TRBV11-1	TRBJ2-5	NA	NA	TGTGCCAGCAGCTCCAGGGAACTCCAAGAGACCCAGTACTTC	CASSSRELQETQYF
TRBV2	TRBJ2-7	TRBD2	NA	TGTGCCAGCAGCCCCGGGACTAGCGGGATGGACGAGCAGTACTTC	CASSPGTSGMDEQYF
TRBV10-3	TRBJ2-7	TRBD1	NA	TGTGCCATCAGTGAGAAAATTGGCGCGTCGGGGACAGGGGGCTACGAGCAGTACTTC	CAISEKIGASGTGGYEQYF
TRBV21-1	TRBJ1-2	NA	few	TGTGCCAGCGGTTGGGACAAGGAGTTCTATGGCTACACCTTC	CASGWDKEFYGYTF
TRBV5-1	TRBJ2-2	TRBD1	NA	TGCGCCAGCAGCGGGACAGGGGGCTGGGCCGGGGAGCTGTTTTTT	CASSGTGGWAGELFF
TRBV3-1/TRBV3-2	TRBJ1-2	NA	NA	TGTGCCAGCAGCCAACTGGAAAACAGGGATGGCTACACCTTC	CASSQLENRDGYTF
TRBV6-5	TRBJ1-5	TRBD1	NA	TGTGCCAGCGCCCAGGACAGGGCCAATCAGCCCCAGCATTTT	CASAQDRANQPQHF
TRBV4-1	TRBJ2-7	NA	NA	TGCGCCAGCAGCCAAGATATCGGGGTTTACGAGCAGTACTTC	CASSQDIGVYEQYF
TRBV18	TRBJ2-1	NA	NA	TGTGCCAGCTCACCTGACAGTACCCATATCCATGAGCAGTTCTTC	CASSPDSTHIHEQFF
TRBV3-1/TRBV3-2	TRBJ2-6	NA	NA	TGTGCCAGCAGCCGACAAAGCTCTGGGGCCAACGTCCTGACTTTC	CASSRQSSGANVLTF
TRBV24-1	TRBJ1-5	NA	NA	TGTGCCACCAGTGGAAGCGGCAATCAGCCCCAGCATTTT	CATSGSGNQPQHF
TRBV3-1/TRBV3-2	TRBJ2-2	TRBD1	NA	TGTGCCAGCAGCCATCGTATAGGGGGCATGAACACCGGGGAGCTGTTTTTT	CASSHRIGGMNTGELFF
TRBV16	TRBJ1-2	NA	once	TGTGCCAGCAGCCCACCCCCTATCGAGGCAGCTAACTATGGCTACACCTTC	CASSPPPIEAANYGYTF
TRBV5-5	TRBJ2-5	NA	NA	TGTGCCAGCAGCTTAGACAGCCAAGAGACCCAGTACTTC	CASSLDSQETQYF
TRBV2	TRBJ2-1	NA	NA	TGTGCCAGCATCGGACAGTTTAGCTCCTACAATGAGCAGTTCTTC	CASIGQFSSYNEQFF
TRBV7-9	TRBJ2-2	TRBD2	NA	TGTGCCAGCAGCTTCCCCCCTTGGACTAGGGTCGACACCGGGGAGCTGTTTTTT	CASSFPPWTRVDTGELFF
TRBV5-1	TRBJ1-2	TRBD1	NA	TGCGCCAGCAGCTTGGCGGGACAGGGCGCGGGTGGCTACACCTTC	CASSLAGQGAGGYTF
TRBV28	TRBJ2-4	NA	NA	TGTGCCAGCAGTTTAGGAGGTGGCATTCAGTACTTC	CASSLGGGIQYF
TRBV5-6	TRBJ2-7	NA	NA	TGTGCCAGCAGCTTACCCGACAGTTCCGAGCAGTACTTC	CASSLPDSSEQYF
TRBV7-9	TRBJ1-2	TRBD1	NA	TGTGCCAGCAGCTCCCCCGGCGGTGAGGGGGCCGAGGGCTACACCTTC	CASSSPGGEGAEGYTF
TRBV27	TRBJ2-2	NA	NA	TGTGCCAGCAGTTTGGGAAGGGGGTCCACCGGGGAGCTGTTTTTT	CASSLGRGSTGELFF
TRBV18	TRBJ1-5	NA	NA	TGTGCCAGCTCACCCCGACACGGGGAGGGGCAGCCCCAGCATTTT	CASSPRHGEGQPQHF
TRBV5-8	TRBJ1-5	TRBD1	NA	TGTGCCAGCAGCTTAGGACAGGCTAGCAATCAGCCCCAGCATTTT	CASSLGQASNQPQHF
TRBV28	TRBJ1-4	TRBD1	NA	TGTGCCAGCAGCGAAGACAGGGGGCATGAAAAACTGTTTTTT	CASSEDRGHEKLFF
TRBV6-5	TRBJ1-6	NA	few	TGTGCCAGCAGTTATGGCCGAAACTCCTATAATTCACCCCTCCACTTT	CASSYGRNSYNSPLHF
TRBV7-6	TRBJ1-3	TRBD1	NA	TGTGCCAGCAGCTTATCAGGGGGTCTGCACACCATATATTTT	CASSLSGGLHTIYF
TRBV18	TRBJ1-2	NA	NA	TGTGCCAGCTCGGAGGGCGGGGGACTCATAAACTATGGCTACACCTTC	CASSEGGGLINYGYTF
TRBV3-1/TRBV3-2	TRBJ2-1	NA	once	TGTGCCAGCAGCCAAGAGGGGCTACTGGGCTCCTACAATGAGCAGTTCTTC	CASSQEGLLGSYNEQFF
TRBV5-4	TRBJ1-6	TRBD1	NA	TGTGCCAGCAGCCCAAATACAGGGGGCGCAGGGAATTCACCCCTCCACTTT	CASSPNTGGAGNSPLHF
TRBV7-3	TRBJ2-1	NA	NA	TGTGCCAGCAGCCGCCTAGGAGATAAAGACAATGAGCAGTTCTTC	CASSRLGDKDNEQFF
TRBV7-2	TRBJ2-1	NA	NA	TGTGCCAGCAGCTTGGACATCGGCTCCTACAATGAGCAGTTCTTC	CASSLDIGSYNEQFF
TRBV10-3	TRBJ2-7	NA	NA	TGTGCCATCAGAGGGTCCGGGGTCGCCTACGAGCAGTACTTC	CAIRGSGVAYEQYF
TRBV27	TRBJ2-7	TRBD2	NA	TGTGCCAGCAGTTCCACTGGACTAGCGGGAGGGCGTTACTCGGGCGAGCAGTACTTC	CASSSTGLAGGRYSGEQYF
TRBV5-4	TRBJ2-1	TRBD2	few	TGTGCCAGCAGCTTGGCCGGGGGGAAAACTAGCGGCGCCTACAATGAGCAGTTCTTC	CASSLAGGKTSGAYNEQFF
TRBV25-1	TRBJ2-7	NA	NA	TGTGCCAGCAGTGGACAGGGACTTACCTACGAGCAGTACTTC	CASSGQGLTYEQYF
TRBV5-4	TRBJ1-2	NA	NA	TGTGCCAGCAGCTTGGAAGTGGCGGGGAACTATGGCTACACCTTC	CASSLEVAGNYGYTF
TRBV11-2	TRBJ2-7	TRBD2	NA	TGTGCCAGCAGCTTAGAGTGGGGAGGGACTAGCGGGAGATACGAGCAGTACTTC	CASSLEWGGTSGRYEQYF
TRBV15	TRBJ2-7	NA	NA	TGTGCCACCAGCAGAGATCGAGGACTCGAGCAGTACTTC	CATSRDRGLEQYF
TRBV10-1	TRBJ1-2	NA	NA	TGCGCCAGCAGTGAGTCGTCAGAGCGTGGCTACACCTTC	CASSESSERGYTF
TRBV24-1	TRBJ1-2	NA	NA	TGTGCCACCAGTGATTTGGGAGGGGACGGCTACACCTTC	CATSDLGGDGYTF
TRBV2	TRBJ1-1	NA	NA	TGTGCCAGCAGTCAACAGGGCATGAACACTGAAGCTTTCTTT	CASSQQGMNTEAFF
TRBV15	TRBJ2-7	NA	NA	TGTGCCACCAGCAGAGCCGGCCTCGCTAGCTCCTACGAGCAGTACTTC	CATSRAGLASSYEQYF
TRBV28	TRBJ2-1	NA	NA	TGTGCCAGCAGCCCTAGCGTCTCCTCCTACAATGAGCAGTTCTTC	CASSPSVSSYNEQFF
TRBV4-3	TRBJ2-1	TRBD2	NA	TGCGCCAGCAGCCAAGATCCGGCGGGGGGTTTGGCGGATGAGCAGTTCTTC	CASSQDPAGGLADEQFF
TRBV18	TRBJ2-7	TRBD2	NA	TGTGCCAGCTCCCTGGGGACTAGCGTCACCTACGAGCAGTACTTC	CASSLGTSVTYEQYF
TRBV28	TRBJ2-7	TRBD2	NA	TGTGCCAGCAGCCGGATAGCGGGAAGAACCTACGAGCAGTACTTC	CASSRIAGRTYEQYF
TRBV19	TRBJ2-7	TRBD1	NA	TGTGCCAGTAGTATATCACAGGGGCCCTGGTACGAGCAGTACTTC	CASSISQGPWYEQYF
TRBV6-5	TRBJ1-2	TRBD1	NA	TGTGCCAGCACGACAGGGATTAACTATGGCTACACCTTC	CASTTGINYGYTF
TRBV6-5	TRBJ1-2	NA	NA	TGTGCCAGCAGTTACGACAGCTCTAACTATGGCTACACCTTC	CASSYDSSNYGYTF
TRBV2	TRBJ2-1	TRBD1	NA	TGTGCCAGCGGGGGACAGGGCGACAATGAGCAGTTCTTC	CASGGQGDNEQFF
TRBV18	TRBJ2-7	TRBD2	NA	TGTGCCAGCTCCCCCGGACTAGCGGCGATCTCCTACGAGCAGTACTTC	CASSPGLAAISYEQYF
TRBV13	TRBJ1-6	TRBD1	once	TGTGCCAGCAGCGAAAGAGGACAGGGGCGACATAATTCACCCCTCCACTTT	CASSERGQGRHNSPLHF
TRBV19	TRBJ2-2	TRBD2	NA	TGTGCCAGTAAGGAGCGGGGATTTCCCTCGAACACCGGGGAGCTGTTTTTT	CASKERGFPSNTGELFF
TRBV19	TRBJ2-1	TRBD2	NA	TGTGCCAGTAGTATAGATCCCCCAAGCGGGAGAGGATACAATGAGCAGTTCTTC	CASSIDPPSGRGYNEQFF